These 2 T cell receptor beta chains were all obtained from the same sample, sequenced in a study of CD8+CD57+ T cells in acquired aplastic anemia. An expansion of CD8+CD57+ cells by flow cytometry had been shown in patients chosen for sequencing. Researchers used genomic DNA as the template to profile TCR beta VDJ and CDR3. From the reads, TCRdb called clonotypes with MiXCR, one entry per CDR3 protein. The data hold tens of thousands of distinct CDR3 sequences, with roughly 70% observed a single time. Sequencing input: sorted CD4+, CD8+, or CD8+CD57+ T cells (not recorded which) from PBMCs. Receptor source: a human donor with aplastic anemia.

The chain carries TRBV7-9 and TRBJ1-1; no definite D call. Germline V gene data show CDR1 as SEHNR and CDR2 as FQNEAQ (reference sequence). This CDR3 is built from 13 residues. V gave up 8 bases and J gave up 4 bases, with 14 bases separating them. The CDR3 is CASSTQGSTEAFF. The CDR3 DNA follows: TGTGCCAGCTCCACACAAGGGTCCACTGAAGCTTTCTTT.

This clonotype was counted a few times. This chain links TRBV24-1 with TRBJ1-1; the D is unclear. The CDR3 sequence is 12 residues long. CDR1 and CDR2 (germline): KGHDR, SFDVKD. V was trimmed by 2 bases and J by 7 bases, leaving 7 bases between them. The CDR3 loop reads CATSDSEDEAFF. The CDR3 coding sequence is TGTGCCACCAGTGATTCAGAGGATGAAGCTTTCTTT.